This TCR beta chain was sequenced in a study of blood T cell repertoires in COVID-19. The protocol was immunoSEQ multiplex PCR, while the TCRdb copy is restricted to in-frame clones and leaves out a portion. The sample shows 55,000 to 85,000 clones, roughly 85% of them seen only once. Germline V gene sequence: CDR1 MGHRA, CDR2 YSYEKL. The ends lost 0 bases at V and 6 bases at J; junction bases unmatched: 8. CDR3 length equals 15 residues. The specimen sequenced was peripheral blood. This receptor was taken from a man aged 60 to 69 with active or convalescent COVID-19. V usage is TRBV4-1 and J usage is TRBJ2-7; 7 bases align to TRBD1. The CDR3 nucleotides are TGCGCCAGCAGCCAAGAAGAGGGGGCGCGAACCGAGCAGTACTTC. Protein: CASSQEEGARTEQYF.